This record covers a single T cell receptor beta chain. Treatment here: oral pan-JAK inhibitor, 5-10 mg twice daily. The data belong to a study of CD8+ T cells in alopecia areata. RNA extraction and reverse transcription yielded cDNA as sequencing template. Profiling relied on immunoSEQ multiplex PCR, and the TCRdb table lists in-frame clones only, not all of them. The sample yields 150,000 to 200,000 clones, roughly 60% seen once. The origin of this receptor is a human donor with alopecia areata. Sequenced material: CD4+ T cells sorted from blood, taken at week 24, from a patient treated with tofacitinib.

The CDR3 is CSVAGGSYEQYF. DNA for the CDR3: TGCAGCGTTGCGGGGGGATCCTACGAGCAGTACTTC. V is TRBV29-1 and J is TRBJ2-7, with 7 bases fitting TRBD2. V gave up 4 bases and J gave up 1 base; unmatched junction bases: 1. This CDR3 comprises 12 residues. Per germline, CDR1 SQVTM and CDR2 ANQGSEA.